This T cell receptor (beta chain) was found in a study of blood T cell repertoires in COVID-19. V was trimmed by 2 bases and J by 3 bases, leaving 14 bases between them. The CDR3 runs to 15 residues. Looked up from germline, CDR1 is LNHDA and CDR2 is SQIVND (reference sequence). Per the authors' pipeline: It was from reference gene primer amplification that nucleated cell counts were estimated. The assay was immunoSEQ multiplex PCR, and TCRdb's table has in-frame clones only and misses some. V and J calls and clone size are given by that table; D and trimming were obtained from the DNA. The data contain roughly 500,000 clones, 75% to 90% of them singletons.

The TCR originated in a human donor in a cohort sampled during active COVID-19. The sequenced sample was peripheral blood. The chain employs TRBV19 and TRBJ2-7, with D maybe TRBD1 (6 bases). The CDR3 nucleotides are TGTGCCAGTAGTATATTCCCCGGACAGAGCTACGAGCAGTACTTC. Translating gives CASSIFPGQSYEQYF.